These 10 T cell receptor beta chains came from one sample sequenced in a study of lymphopenia after photon versus proton radiotherapy. Clones were read by immunoSEQ multiplex PCR, and TCRdb kept only the in-frame ones, dropping some. The data hold under 15,000 clones, with about 89% observed a single time. Sequenced here: peripheral blood, sampled from a patient treated with proton-based radiotherapy. These receptors all come from a man aged 60-69 years with pancreatic cancer.

The V call is TRBV21-1, the J call TRBJ2-7; the listed D gene, TRBD2, was not tested against the DNA. TRBV21-1 is a documented pseudogene. The CDR3 runs to 15 residues. CDR3 sequence: CARGGGTNPPYEQYF. Written as DNA, the CDR3 is TGTGCCAGGGGAGGGGGAACGAACCCGCCCTACGAGCAGTACTTC.

The chain links TRBV11-3 to TRBJ2-7, with D possibly called TRBD1 or TRBD2 (6 bases each). This CDR3 has 13 residues. V lost 6 bases to trimming and J lost 0 bases, with 9 bases between them. From germline, CDR1 is SGHNT and CDR2 YENEEA. CDR3 DNA sequence: TGTGCCAGCAGACGGGGGCCCTCCTACGAGCAGTACTTC. Amino acid sequence: CASRRGPSYEQYF. The variable domain in full, completed from reference TRBV11-3 and TRBJ2-7, reads EAGVVQSPRYKIIEKKQPVAFWCNPISGHNTLYWYLQNLGQGPELLIRYENEEAVDDSQLPKDRFSAERLKGVDSTLKIQPAELGDSAVYLCASRRGPSYEQYFGPGTRLTVT.

This sequence joins TRBV2 and TRBJ2-3; tentative D call: TRBD2 (7 bases). V was trimmed by 4 bases and J by 2 bases, leaving 13 bases between them. Germline V gives CDR1 SNHLY, CDR2 FYNNEI. This CDR3 is built from 15 residues. The DNA for the CDR3 is TGTGCCAGCAGTGTGGGGGGGCACTACACAGATACGCAGTATTTT. Amino acids: CASSVGGHYTDTQYF.

This CDR3 is CSVGASNEQFF. CDR3 nucleotides: TGCAGCGTCGGAGCCAGCAATGAGCAGTTCTTC. The genes are TRBV29-1 and TRBJ2-1; D unclear. This CDR3 contains 11 residues. CDR1 is SQVTM and CDR2 is ANQGSEA in the germline V gene. The V and J ends lost 6 bases and 6 bases respectively, with 9 bases between them.

The chain combines TRBV7-2 with TRBJ2-7; possibly TRBD1 or TRBD2 for D (5 bases each). The length of the CDR3 is 13 residues. V lost 5 bases, J lost 0 bases, and 8 bases lay in between. Germline assignment: CDR1 SGHTA and CDR2 FQGNSA. In DNA, the CDR3 is TGTGCCAGCAGCAGGGACCTCTCCTACGAGCAGTACTTC. It specifies CASSRDLSYEQYF.

The chain carries TRBV9 and TRBJ1-4; tentatively, D is TRBD1 (5 bases). Germline loops: CDR1 SGDLS, CDR2 YYNGEE. Between the trimmed V and J ends, which lost 2 bases and 4 bases, there was a span of 12 bases. The CDR3 is made up of 15 amino acids. DNA for the CDR3: TGTGCCAGCAGCGTCGACATTGGGGGTAATGAAAAACTGTTTTTT. Amino acids: CASSVDIGGNEKLFF.

V usage is TRBV5-1 and J usage is TRBJ2-5; 12 bases agree with TRBD2. CDR1 is SGHRS and CDR2 is YFSETQ in the germline V gene. J was trimmed by 7 bases and V by 8 bases; bases with no gene match: 12. The CDR3 consists of 15 residues. CDR3 in amino acids: CASTLAGGPEGTQYF. The CDR3 DNA reads as TGCGCCAGTACTCTAGCGGGAGGGCCGGAGGGGACCCAGTACTTC.

In the case of this clone: At one boundary the junction diverges from the germline segment, which might be a read error. V and J are TRBV11-3 and TRBJ2-2; tentative D call: TRBD2 (5 bases). Germline CDR1 SGHNT, CDR2 YENEEA. CDR3 size: 13 residues. The CDR3 DNA is TGTGCCAGCAGCCCGGAGCGAGCTGGGGAGCCGTTTTTT. As protein: CASSPERAGEPFF.

The V call is TRBV5-6, the J call TRBJ1-2; D is perhaps TRBD1 (5 bases). The CDR3 loop spans 14 amino acids. Per germline, CDR1 SGHDT and CDR2 YYEEEE. V gave up 4 bases and J gave up 4 bases, with 14 bases separating them. This chain's CDR3 is CASSTSGSAYGYTF. The CDR3, as DNA: TGTGCCAGCAGCACGTCAGGGTCGGCCTATGGCTACACCTTC.

The chain joins TRBV19 to TRBJ2-5, with D hard to call. V lost 3 bases and J lost 7, with 12 bases in between. Germline loops: CDR1 LNHDA, CDR2 SQIVND (reference sequence). The CDR3 sequence is 13 residues long. The CDR3 DNA sequence: TGTGCCAGTAGTATCGAACTCACTGGGACCCAGTACTTC. Its protein product is CASSIELTGTQYF.